One T cell receptor (beta chain) is described in this entry. The antigen is not known. This sample stems from a study of Ad26.COV2.S vaccination and SARS-CoV-2 variants. For the study at large: Within the COV1001 Ad26.COV2.S trial arm, the donor was enrolled. Intramuscularly, Ad26.COV2.S was given either once or twice, 56 days apart.

The study, taken as a whole, reports: The TCR breadth and depth analyses may have produced an underestimate of total T cell responses.

The CDR3 is made up of 17 amino acids. Germline values: CDR1 LNHDA, CDR2 SQIVND (reference sequence). Trimming took off 7 bases at V and 4 bases at J, with 20 bases between the two ends. TCRdb's copy holds only in-frame clones and misses some; the assay was immunoSEQ multiplex PCR. The profile covers 300,000 to 350,000 clones, with around 89% appearing a single time and roughly 6% taken by the ten largest. As for treatment: over 15 received Ad26.COV2.S at low or high dose, single or two shots; 5 received placebo; per-sample allocation not given. The study sampled participants on day 63 after the first vaccine or placebo injection. SARS-CoV-2 spike from the Wuhan strain was encoded by the vaccine, an Ad26 vector.

This receptor was taken from a person aged 18-60 years who received the Ad26.COV2.S COVID-19 vaccine or a placebo. The gene calls are TRBV19 and TRBJ2-6; a weak D match, TRBD1 (6 bases). The material sequenced was peripheral blood, taken in a trial of Ad26.COV2.S vaccine versus placebo. The CDR3 coding sequence is TGTGCCAGTACCGAACAGGGAGTCATAGCAGGGGCCAACGTCCTGACTTTC. Encoded protein: CASTEQGVIAGANVLTF.